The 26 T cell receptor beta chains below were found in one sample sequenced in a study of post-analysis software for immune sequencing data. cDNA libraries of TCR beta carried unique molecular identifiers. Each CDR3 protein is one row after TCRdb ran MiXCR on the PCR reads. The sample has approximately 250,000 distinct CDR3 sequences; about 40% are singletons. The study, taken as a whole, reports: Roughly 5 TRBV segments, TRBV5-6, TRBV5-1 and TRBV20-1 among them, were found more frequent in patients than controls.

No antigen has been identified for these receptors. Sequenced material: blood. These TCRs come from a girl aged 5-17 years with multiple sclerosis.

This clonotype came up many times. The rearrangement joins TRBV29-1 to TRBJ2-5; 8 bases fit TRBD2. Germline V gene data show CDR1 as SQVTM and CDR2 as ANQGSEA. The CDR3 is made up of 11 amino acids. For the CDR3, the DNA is TGCACCGGGGGGGGCGGGCGGACCCAGTACTTC. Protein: CTGGGGRTQYF. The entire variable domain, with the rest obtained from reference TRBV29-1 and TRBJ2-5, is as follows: SAVISQKPSRDICQRGTSLTIQCQVDSQVTMMFWYRQQPGQSLTLIATANQGSEATYESGFVIDKFPISRPNLTFSTLTVSNMSPEDSSIYLCTGGGGRTQYFGPGTRLLVL.

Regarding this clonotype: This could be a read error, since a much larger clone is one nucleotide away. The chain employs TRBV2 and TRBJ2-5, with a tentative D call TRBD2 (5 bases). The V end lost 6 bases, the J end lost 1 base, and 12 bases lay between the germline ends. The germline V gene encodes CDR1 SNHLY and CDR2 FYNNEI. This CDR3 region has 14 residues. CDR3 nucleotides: TGTGCCAGCAGGGCTAGGGAGCTCCAAGAGACCCAGTACTTC. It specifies CASRARELQETQYF. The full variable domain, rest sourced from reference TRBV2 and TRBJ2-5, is EPEVTQTPSHQVTQMGQEVILRCVPISNHLYFYWYRQILGQKVEFLVSFYNNEISEKSEIFDDQFSVERPDGSNFTLKIRSTKLEDSAMYFCASRARELQETQYFGPGTRLLVL.

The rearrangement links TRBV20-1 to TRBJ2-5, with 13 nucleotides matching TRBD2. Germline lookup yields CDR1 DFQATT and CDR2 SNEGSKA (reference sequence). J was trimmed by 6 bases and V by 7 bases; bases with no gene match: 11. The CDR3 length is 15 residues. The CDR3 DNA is TGCAGTGGGGGAACTAGCGGGGGGGCCGTTCAGACCCAGTACTTC. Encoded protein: CSGGTSGGAVQTQYF.

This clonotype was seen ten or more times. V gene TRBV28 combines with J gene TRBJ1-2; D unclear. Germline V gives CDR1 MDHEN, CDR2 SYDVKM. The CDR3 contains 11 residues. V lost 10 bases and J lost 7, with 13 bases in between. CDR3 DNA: TGTGCCACCGACAAATCACCTGGCTACACCTTC. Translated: CATDKSPGYTF.

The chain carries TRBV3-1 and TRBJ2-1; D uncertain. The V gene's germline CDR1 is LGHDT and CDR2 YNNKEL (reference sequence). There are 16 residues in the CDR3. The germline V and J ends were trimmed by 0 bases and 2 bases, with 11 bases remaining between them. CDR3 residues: CASSQEGITTYNEQFF. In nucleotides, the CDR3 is TGTGCCAGCAGCCAAGAGGGGATTACGACCTACAATGAGCAGTTCTTC.

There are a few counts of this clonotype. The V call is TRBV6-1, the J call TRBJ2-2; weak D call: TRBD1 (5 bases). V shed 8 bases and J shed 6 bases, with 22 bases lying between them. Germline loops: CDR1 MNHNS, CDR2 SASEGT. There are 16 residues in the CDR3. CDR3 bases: TGTGCCAGCCGCCAGGGAAGACACTTAACGGCCGGGGAGCTGTTTTTT. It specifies CASRQGRHLTAGELFF.

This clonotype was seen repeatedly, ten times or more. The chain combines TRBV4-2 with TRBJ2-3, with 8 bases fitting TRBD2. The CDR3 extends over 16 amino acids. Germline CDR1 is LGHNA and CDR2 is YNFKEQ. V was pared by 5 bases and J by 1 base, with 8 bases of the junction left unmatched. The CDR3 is CASSVRSGERTDTQYF. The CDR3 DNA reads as TGTGCCAGCAGCGTCCGTAGCGGGGAACGCACAGATACGCAGTATTTT.

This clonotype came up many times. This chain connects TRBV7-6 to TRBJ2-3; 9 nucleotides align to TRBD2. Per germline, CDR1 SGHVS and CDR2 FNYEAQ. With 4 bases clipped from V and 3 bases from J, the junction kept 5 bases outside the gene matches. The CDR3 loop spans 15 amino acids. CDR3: CASSSPGLATDTQYF. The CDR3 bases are TGTGCCAGCAGCTCCCCGGGACTAGCTACAGATACGCAGTATTTT.

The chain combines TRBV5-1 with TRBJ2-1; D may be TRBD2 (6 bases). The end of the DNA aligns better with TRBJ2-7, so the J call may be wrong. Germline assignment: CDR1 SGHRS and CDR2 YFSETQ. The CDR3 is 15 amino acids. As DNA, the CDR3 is TGCGCCAGCAGCGAGGACGGGAGCTCCTACAATGAGCAGTACTTC. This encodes CASSEDGSSYNEQYF.

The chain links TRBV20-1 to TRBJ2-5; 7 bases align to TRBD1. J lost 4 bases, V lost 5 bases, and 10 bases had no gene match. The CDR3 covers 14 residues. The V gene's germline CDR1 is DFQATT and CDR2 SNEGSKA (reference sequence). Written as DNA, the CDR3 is TGCAGTGCTGAATCCGGGACAGCTCGAGAGACCCAGTACTTC. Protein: CSAESGTARETQYF.

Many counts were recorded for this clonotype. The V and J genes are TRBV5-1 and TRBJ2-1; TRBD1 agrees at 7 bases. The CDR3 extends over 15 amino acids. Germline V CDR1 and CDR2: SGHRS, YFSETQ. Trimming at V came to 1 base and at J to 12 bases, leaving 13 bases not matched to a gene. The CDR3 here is CASSLYDRDAPGQFF. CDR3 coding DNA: TGCGCCAGCAGCTTGTATGACAGGGACGCCCCTGGGCAGTTCTTC.

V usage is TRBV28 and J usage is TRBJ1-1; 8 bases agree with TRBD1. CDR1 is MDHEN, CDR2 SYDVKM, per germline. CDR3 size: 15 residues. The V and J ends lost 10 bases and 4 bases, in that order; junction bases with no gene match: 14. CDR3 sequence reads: CANSPQGAGVTEAFF. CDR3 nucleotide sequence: TGTGCCAACAGCCCCCAGGGGGCGGGGGTCACTGAAGCTTTCTTT. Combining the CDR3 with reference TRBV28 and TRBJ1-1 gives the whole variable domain DVKVTQSSRYLVKRTGEKVFLECVQDMDHENMFWYRQDPGLGLRLIYFSYDVKMKEKGDIPEGYSVSREKKERFSLILESASTNQTSMYLCANSPQGAGVTEAFFGQGTRLTVV.

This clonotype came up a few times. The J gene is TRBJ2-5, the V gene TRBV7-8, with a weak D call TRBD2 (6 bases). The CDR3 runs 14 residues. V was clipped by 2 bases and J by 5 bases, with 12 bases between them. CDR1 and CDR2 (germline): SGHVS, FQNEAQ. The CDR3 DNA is TGTGCCAGCAGCTTACCCACTAGCACGGAGACCCAGTACTTC. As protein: CASSLPTSTETQYF. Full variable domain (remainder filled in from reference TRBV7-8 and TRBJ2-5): GAGVSQSPRYKVAKRGQDVALRCDPISGHVSLFWYQQALGQGPEFLTYFQNEAQLDKSGLPSDRFFAERPEGSVSTLKIQRTQQEDSAVYLCASSLPTSTETQYFGPGTRLLVL.

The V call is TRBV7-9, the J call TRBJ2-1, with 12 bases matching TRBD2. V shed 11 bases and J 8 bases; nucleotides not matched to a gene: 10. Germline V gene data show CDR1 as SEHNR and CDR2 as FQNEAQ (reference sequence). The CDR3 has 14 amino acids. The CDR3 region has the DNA TGTGCCGGCAAGGATCTAGCGGGAGGGCATGAGCAGTTCTTC. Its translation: CAGKDLAGGHEQFF.

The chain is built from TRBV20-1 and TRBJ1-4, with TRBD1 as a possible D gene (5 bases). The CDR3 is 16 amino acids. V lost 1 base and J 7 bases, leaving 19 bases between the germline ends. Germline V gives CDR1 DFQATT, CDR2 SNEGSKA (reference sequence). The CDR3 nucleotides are TGCAGTGCTAGAGCCGGGACGGGGTGGTATAGTGAAAAACTGTTTTTT. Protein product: CSARAGTGWYSEKLFF.

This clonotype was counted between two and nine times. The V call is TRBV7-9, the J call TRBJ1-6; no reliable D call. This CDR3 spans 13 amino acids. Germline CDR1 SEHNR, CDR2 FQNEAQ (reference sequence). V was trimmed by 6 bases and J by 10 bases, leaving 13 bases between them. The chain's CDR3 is CASRGGPGSPLHF. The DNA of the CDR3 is TGTGCCAGCAGGGGAGGCCCGGGGTCACCCCTCCACTTT.

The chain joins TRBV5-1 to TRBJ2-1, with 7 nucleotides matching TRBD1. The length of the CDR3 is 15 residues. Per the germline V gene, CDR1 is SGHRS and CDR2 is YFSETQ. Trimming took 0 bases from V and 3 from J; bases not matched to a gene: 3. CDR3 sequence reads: CASSLEGAGYNEQFF. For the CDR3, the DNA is TGCGCCAGCAGCTTGGAGGGGGCGGGCTACAATGAGCAGTTCTTC.

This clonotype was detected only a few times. This chain's CDR3 is CASSTGGSGRTEAFF. The DNA for the CDR3 is TGTGCCAGCAGCACAGGGGGCTCGGGACGCACTGAAGCTTTCTTT. The chain has TRBV6-5 and TRBJ1-1; 9 bases agree with TRBD1. The CDR3 has 15 amino acids. V gave up 6 bases and J gave up 4 bases; unmatched junction bases: 9. The germline V gene has CDR1 MNHEY and CDR2 SVGAGI.

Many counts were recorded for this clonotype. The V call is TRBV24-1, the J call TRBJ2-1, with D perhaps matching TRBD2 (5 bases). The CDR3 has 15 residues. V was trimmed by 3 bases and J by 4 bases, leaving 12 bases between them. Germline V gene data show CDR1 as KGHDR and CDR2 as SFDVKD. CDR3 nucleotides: TGTGCCACCAGTGATGTAGCGCTACAGTACAATGAGCAGTTCTTC. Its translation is CATSDVALQYNEQFF.

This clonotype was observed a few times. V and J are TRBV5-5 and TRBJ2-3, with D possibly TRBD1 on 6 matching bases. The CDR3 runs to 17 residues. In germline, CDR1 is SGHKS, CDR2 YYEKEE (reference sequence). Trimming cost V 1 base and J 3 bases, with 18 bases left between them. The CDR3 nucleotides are TGTGCCAGCAGCTTGAAGTCTACAGGGCCGGGGACAGATACGCAGTATTTT. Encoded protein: CASSLKSTGPGTDTQYF.

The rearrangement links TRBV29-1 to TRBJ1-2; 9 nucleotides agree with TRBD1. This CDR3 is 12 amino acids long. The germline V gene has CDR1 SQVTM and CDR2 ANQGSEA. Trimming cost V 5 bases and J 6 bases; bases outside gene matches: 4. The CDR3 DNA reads TGCAGCGTTCGGACAGGGGAACATGGCTACACCTTC. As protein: CSVRTGEHGYTF.

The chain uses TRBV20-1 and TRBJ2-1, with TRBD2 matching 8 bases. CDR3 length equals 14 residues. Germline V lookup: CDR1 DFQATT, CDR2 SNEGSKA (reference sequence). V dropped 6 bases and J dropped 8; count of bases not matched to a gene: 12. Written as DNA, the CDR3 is TGCAGTGCCCCCGGGACTAGAGGAATCTATGAGCAGTTCTTC. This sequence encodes CSAPGTRGIYEQFF.

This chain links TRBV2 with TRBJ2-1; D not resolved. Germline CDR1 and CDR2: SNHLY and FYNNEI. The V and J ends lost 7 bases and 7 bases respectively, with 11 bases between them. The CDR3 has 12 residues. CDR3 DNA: TGTGCCAGCACCGGACCAGGAAATGAGCAGTTCTTC. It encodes CASTGPGNEQFF.

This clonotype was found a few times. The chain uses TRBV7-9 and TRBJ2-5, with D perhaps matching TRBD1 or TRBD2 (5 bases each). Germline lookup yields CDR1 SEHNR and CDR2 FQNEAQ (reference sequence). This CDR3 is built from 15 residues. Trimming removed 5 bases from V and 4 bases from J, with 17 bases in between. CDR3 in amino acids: CASSPEGWGTETQYF. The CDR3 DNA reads TGTGCCAGCAGCCCCGAAGGATGGGGGACAGAGACCCAGTACTTC. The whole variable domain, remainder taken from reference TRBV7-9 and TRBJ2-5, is DTGVSQNPRHKITKRGQNVTFRCDPISEHNRLYWYRQTLGQGPEFLTYFQNEAQLEKSRLLSDRFSAERPKGSFSTLEIQRTEQGDSAMYLCASSPEGWGTETQYFGPGTRLLVL.

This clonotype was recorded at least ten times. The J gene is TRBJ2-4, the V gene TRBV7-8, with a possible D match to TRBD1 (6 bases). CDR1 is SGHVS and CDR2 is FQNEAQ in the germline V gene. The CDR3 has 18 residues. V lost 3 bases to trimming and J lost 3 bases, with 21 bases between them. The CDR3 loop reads CASSFPTPGQSHKNIQYF. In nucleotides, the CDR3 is TGTGCCAGCAGCTTCCCTACGCCGGGACAATCGCACAAAAACATTCAGTACTTC.

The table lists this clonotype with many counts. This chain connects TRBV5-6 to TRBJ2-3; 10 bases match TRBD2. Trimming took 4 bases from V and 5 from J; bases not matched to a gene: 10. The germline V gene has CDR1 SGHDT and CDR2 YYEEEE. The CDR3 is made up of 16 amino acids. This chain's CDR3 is CASSVRLAGLIDTQYF. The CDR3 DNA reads TGTGCCAGCAGCGTGAGACTAGCGGGTCTGATAGATACGCAGTATTTT.